This TCR beta chain was documented in a study of human T cells and chemical hapten exposure. Overall study context: Patch tests put 0.01% DPC on the upper back, and the results were checked at 6 days. TCR yield per sample varied, mainly due to pooled library volumes.

Study-wide results and limits: Those TCRs sitting above 1 in 1000 frequency stayed the same with DPC sensitization.

Described time point: patch test 3, about 24 weeks after DPC sensitization. Specified treatment: therapeutic diphenylcyclopropenone sensitization with weekly scalp DPC. At patch-test visits, sampling came before the patch test. TCRdb independently ran MiXCR on the RACE reads; one entry per CDR3 protein. The data hold roughly 200,000 distinct CDR3 sequences, with 24% observed a single time. V lost 6 bases and J lost 8, with 14 bases in between. The CDR3 spans 13 residues. Points on this clonotype: Its antigen remains unidentified.

The rearrangement uses TRBV12-3 or TRBV12-4 and TRBJ2-1, with TRBD2 as a possible D gene (5 bases). The input for sequencing was whole blood, taken in connection with sensitization to the hapten diphenylcyclopropenone (DPC). The source is a woman aged 40 to 49 with alopecia areata. Some clones in this sample may be carry-over from other donors' samples. The CDR3 DNA is TGTGCCAGCAGGTCGACTATCGGCGATGAGCAGTTCTTC. Protein product: CASRSTIGDEQFF.